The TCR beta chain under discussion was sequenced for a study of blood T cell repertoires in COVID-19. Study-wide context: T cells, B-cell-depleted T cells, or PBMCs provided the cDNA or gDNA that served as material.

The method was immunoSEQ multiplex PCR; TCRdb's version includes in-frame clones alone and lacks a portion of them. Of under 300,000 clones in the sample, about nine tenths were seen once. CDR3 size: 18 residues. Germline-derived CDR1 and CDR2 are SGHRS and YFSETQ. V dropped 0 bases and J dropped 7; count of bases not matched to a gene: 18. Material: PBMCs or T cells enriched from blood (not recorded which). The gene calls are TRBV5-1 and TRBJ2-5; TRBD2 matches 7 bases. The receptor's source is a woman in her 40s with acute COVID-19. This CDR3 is CASSLGSGLTSSYGTQYF. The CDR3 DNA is TGCGCCAGCAGCTTGGGATCTGGGTTGACTAGCTCCTACGGGACCCAGTACTTC.